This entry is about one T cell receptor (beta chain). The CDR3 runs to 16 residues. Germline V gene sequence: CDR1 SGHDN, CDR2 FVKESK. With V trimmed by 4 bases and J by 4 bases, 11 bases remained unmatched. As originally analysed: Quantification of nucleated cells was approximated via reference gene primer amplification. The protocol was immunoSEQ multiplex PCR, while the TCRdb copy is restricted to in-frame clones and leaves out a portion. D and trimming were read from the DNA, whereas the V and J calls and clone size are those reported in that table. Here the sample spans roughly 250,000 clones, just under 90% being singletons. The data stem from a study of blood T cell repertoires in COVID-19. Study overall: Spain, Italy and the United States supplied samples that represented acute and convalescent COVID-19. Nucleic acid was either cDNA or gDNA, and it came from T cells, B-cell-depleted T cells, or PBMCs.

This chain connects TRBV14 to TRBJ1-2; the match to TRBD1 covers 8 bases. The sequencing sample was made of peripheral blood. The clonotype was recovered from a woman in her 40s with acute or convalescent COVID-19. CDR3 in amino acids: CASSPVVLDRAYGYTF. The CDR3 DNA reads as TGTGCCAGCAGCCCCGTGGTTCTGGACAGGGCCTATGGCTACACCTTC.